The 10 T cell receptor beta chains below come from one sample, sequenced in a study of shared clonotypes between healthy human individuals. Libraries were prepared by immunoSEQ multiplex PCR; TCRdb keeps only in-frame clonotypes and omits some of them. Of 640,000 or so clones in the sample, 60% to 80% were seen once. The sequencing sample was made of memory CD4+ T cells sorted from blood. Subset specified: CD45RA-negative fraction. The receptors here all came from a woman aged 30 to 39 in good health.

The rearrangement links TRBV6-1 to TRBJ2-1; TRBD1 might be the D (6 bases). The CDR3 length is 14 residues. Per germline, CDR1 MNHNS and CDR2 SASEGT. V was trimmed by 2 bases and J by 5 bases, leaving 10 bases between them. The CDR3 DNA sequence: TGTGCCAGCAGTGAATTCAGGGGCGACAATGAGCAGTTCTTC. Translating it yields CASSEFRGDNEQFF.

The chain uses TRBV28 and TRBJ1-4; weak D call: TRBD1 (6 bases). Germline V gene sequence: CDR1 MDHEN, CDR2 SYDVKM. Trimming shortened V by 3 bases and J by 8 bases, and 22 bases separated the two germline ends. The CDR3 totals 17 residues. The CDR3: CASSFLNSGGGEEKLFF. The CDR3 DNA follows: TGTGCCAGCAGTTTTTTAAATTCGGGAGGGGGAGAGGAAAAACTGTTTTTT.

This chain uses TRBV6-5 with TRBJ2-7, with 7 bases aligning to TRBD1. V gave up 4 bases and J gave up 12 bases; unmatched junction bases: 6. The CDR3 length is 11 residues. CDR1 is MNHEY and CDR2 is SVGAGI in the germline V gene. CDR3 bases: TGTGCCAGCAGTTCTGGACAGGAACTGTACTTC. It encodes CASSSGQELYF.

The chain has TRBV19 and TRBJ2-7; possible D gene TRBD1, 5 bases. V shed 4 bases and J shed 2 bases, with 15 bases lying between them. Germline V gene lookup returns CDR1 LNHDA and CDR2 SQIVND (reference sequence). CDR3 length: 15 residues. CDR3 DNA: TGTGCCAGTAGTAAAGGGGCTCGGCCCCCCTACGAGCAGTACTTC. Amino acid sequence: CASSKGARPPYEQYF.

V is TRBV29-1 and J is TRBJ2-1; possible D gene TRBD2, 5 bases. Germline loops: CDR1 SQVTM, CDR2 ANQGSEA. V was clipped by 2 bases and J by 5 bases, with 22 bases between them. The CDR3 runs 17 residues. CDR3 DNA: TGCAGCGTTGAAAGTGGTCTAACGGGAAGAATCAACAATGAGCAGTTCTTC. Translation: CSVESGLTGRINNEQFF.

This clone was seen more than once but under ten times. V gene TRBV11-1 combines with J gene TRBJ2-7; 16 bases map to TRBD2. Germline-derived CDR1 and CDR2 are SGHAT and FQDESV (reference sequence). There are 15 residues in the CDR3. J gave up 7 bases and V 6 bases, and 6 bases lay outside the gene matches. CDR3 amino acids: CASSHGTSGRVEQYF. Written as DNA, the CDR3 is TGTGCCAGCAGTCACGGGACTAGCGGGAGGGTGGAGCAGTACTTC.

The chain combines TRBV7-7 with TRBJ2-1, with 9 bases fitting TRBD1. The CDR3 covers 15 residues. Germline CDR1 SSHAT, CDR2 FNYEAQ (reference sequence). Trimming removed 5 bases from V and 3 bases from J; junction bases left unmatched: 5. The DNA of the CDR3 is TGTGCCAGCAGCCTACAGGGGGCGGACTACAATGAGCAGTTCTTC. This codes for CASSLQGADYNEQFF. The full variable domain, rest sourced from reference TRBV7-7 and TRBJ2-1, is GAGVSQSPRYKVTKRGQDVTLRCDPISSHATLYWYQQALGQGPEFLTYFNYEAQPDKSGLPSDRFSAERPEGSISTLTIQRTEQRDSAMYRCASSLQGADYNEQFFGPGTRLTVL.

Here the CDR3 reads CASREFANTGELFF. CDR3 in DNA: TGTGCCAGCAGGGAGTTCGCGAACACCGGGGAGCTGTTTTTT. The genes are TRBV2 and TRBJ2-2; unclear D gene. Germline lookup yields CDR1 SNHLY and CDR2 FYNNEI. Trimming removed 6 bases from V and 0 bases from J, with 8 bases in between. The CDR3 length is 14 residues. The complete variable domain, with remaining parts taken from reference TRBV2 and TRBJ2-2, reads EPEVTQTPSHQVTQMGQEVILRCVPISNHLYFYWYRQILGQKVEFLVSFYNNEISEKSEIFDDQFSVERPDGSNFTLKIRSTKLEDSAMYFCASREFANTGELFFGEGSRLTVL.

The chain recombines TRBV28 with TRBJ1-5, with 7 nucleotides matching TRBD1. Unmatched junction bases numbered 8, after V lost 6 bases and J lost 3 bases. CDR1 is MDHEN and CDR2 is SYDVKM in the germline V gene. CDR3 size: 15 residues. The CDR3 loop reads CASSQGGVPNQPQHF. CDR3 sequence (DNA): TGTGCCAGCAGCCAGGGGGGGGTCCCCAATCAGCCCCAGCATTTT.

Notes on this clone: This same CDR3 is encoded by further DNA sequences in the sample. The chain has TRBV30 and TRBJ2-3, with 9 bases matching TRBD2. This CDR3 is 15 amino acids long. Germline V gene lookup returns CDR1 GTSNPN and CDR2 SVGIG (reference sequence). The junction had 6 bases not matched to a gene; V was cut back by 4 bases and J by 1 base. CDR3 region: CAWTPGLARTDTQYF. Here the CDR3 DNA reads TGTGCCTGGACCCCTGGACTAGCGCGCACAGATACGCAGTATTTT. The variable domain in full, with the rest retrieved from reference TRBV30 and TRBJ2-3, is SQTIHQWPATLVQPVGSPLSLECTVEGTSNPNLYWYRQAAGRGLQLLFYSVGIGQISSEVPQNLSASRPQDRQFILSSKKLLLSDSGFYLCAWTPGLARTDTQYFGPGTRLTVL.